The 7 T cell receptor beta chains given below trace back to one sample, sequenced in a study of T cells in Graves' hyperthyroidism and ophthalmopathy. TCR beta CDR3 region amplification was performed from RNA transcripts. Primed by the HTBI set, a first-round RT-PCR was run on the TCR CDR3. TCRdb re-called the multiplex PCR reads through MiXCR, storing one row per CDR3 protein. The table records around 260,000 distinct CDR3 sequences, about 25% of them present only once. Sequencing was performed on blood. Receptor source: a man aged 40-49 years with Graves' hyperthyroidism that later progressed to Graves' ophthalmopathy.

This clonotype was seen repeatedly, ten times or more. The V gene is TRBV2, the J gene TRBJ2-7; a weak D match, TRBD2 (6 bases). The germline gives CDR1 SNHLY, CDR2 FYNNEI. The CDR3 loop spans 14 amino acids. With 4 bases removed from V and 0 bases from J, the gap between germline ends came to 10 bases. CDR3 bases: TGTGCCAGCAGTGTGGAGGGGCACTCCTACGAGCAGTACTTC. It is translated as CASSVEGHSYEQYF.

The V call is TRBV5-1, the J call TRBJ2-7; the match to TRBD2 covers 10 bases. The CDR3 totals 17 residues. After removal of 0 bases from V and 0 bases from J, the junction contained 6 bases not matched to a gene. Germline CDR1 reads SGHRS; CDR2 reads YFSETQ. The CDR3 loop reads CASSLEPSGSASYEQYF. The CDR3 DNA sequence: TGCGCCAGCAGCTTGGAACCTAGCGGGAGTGCCTCCTACGAGCAGTACTTC.

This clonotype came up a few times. CDR3 sequence reads: CASSRSPSGANVLTF. The CDR3, as DNA: TGTGCCAGCAGCCGTAGCCCCTCTGGGGCCAACGTCCTGACTTTC. The rearrangement uses TRBV3-1 and TRBJ2-6; D is unclear. Germline V lookup: CDR1 LGHDT, CDR2 YNNKEL (reference sequence). The CDR3 spans 15 residues. Trimming left V 4 bases short and J 0 bases short, with 7 bases between.

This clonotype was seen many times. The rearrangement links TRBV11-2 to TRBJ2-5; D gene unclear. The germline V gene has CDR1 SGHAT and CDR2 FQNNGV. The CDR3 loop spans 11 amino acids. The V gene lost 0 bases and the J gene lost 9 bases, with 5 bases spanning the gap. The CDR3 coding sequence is TGTGCCAGCAGCTTAGAGGTGGCCCAGTACTTC. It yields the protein CASSLEVAQYF.

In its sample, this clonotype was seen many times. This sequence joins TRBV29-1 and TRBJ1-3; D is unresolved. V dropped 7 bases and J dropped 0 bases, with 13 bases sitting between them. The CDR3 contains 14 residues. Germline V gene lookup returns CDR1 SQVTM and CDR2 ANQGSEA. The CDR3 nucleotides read TGCAGCGCCGGAGCAGGAACCTCTGGAAACACCATATATTTT. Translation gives CSAGAGTSGNTIYF.

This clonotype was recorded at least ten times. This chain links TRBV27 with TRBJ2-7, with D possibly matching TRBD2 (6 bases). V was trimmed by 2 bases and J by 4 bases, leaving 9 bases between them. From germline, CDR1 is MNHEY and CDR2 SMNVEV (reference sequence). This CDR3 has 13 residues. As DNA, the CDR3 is TGTGCCAGCAGTTTAGGTCTAGCGTACGAGCAGTACTTC. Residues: CASSLGLAYEQYF.

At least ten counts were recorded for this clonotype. The chain's CDR3 is CASSFSGTGGTGQPQHF. CDR3 nucleotides: TGTGCCAGCAGCTTTTCCGGGACAGGGGGCACGGGGCAGCCCCAGCATTTT. The chain links TRBV11-2 to TRBJ1-5; 12 positions match TRBD1. The CDR3 is made up of 17 amino acids. V trimming: 3 bases; J trimming: 7 bases; junction bases outside the gene matches: 10. Germline loops: CDR1 SGHAT, CDR2 FQNNGV. Full variable domain (missing parts from reference TRBV11-2 and TRBJ1-5): EAGVAQSPRYKIIEKRQSVAFWCNPISGHATLYWYQQILGQGPKLLIQFQNNGVVDDSQLPKDRFSAERLKGVDSTLKIQPAKLEDSAVYLCASSFSGTGGTGQPQHFGDGTRLSIL.